The clone carrying this TCR beta chain came up a few times. Its antigen remains unknown. The sample belongs to a study of T cells after posttransplantation cyclophosphamide. This CDR3 region has 14 residues. V lost 4 bases, J lost 5 bases, and 4 bases stayed unmatched. Germline values: CDR1 MNHEY, CDR2 SMNVEV (reference sequence). Only in-frame clones appear in the TCRdb table, and some are missing; sequencing was by immunoSEQ multiplex PCR. The sample contains roughly 35,000 clones, none of them singletons. General study findings and limits: Tissue-infiltrating T cells from skin or gut overlapped little with blood T cells. Later post-transplant blood repertoires were often dominated by donor CD8+ memory clones. After PTCy, TRB diversity resembled that of CNI/methotrexate controls.

Sequencing was done on a sample of PBMCs. The rearrangement joins TRBV27 to TRBJ1-5; 8 bases fit TRBD1. The receptor was isolated from a girl aged 10 to 17 in good health, CMV-negative, and a related stem cell transplant donor. CDR3 amino acids: CASSSRTGYQPQHF. The CDR3 DNA is TGTGCCAGCAGTTCACGGACAGGGTATCAGCCCCAGCATTTT.